Listed below are T cell receptor beta chains from one sample, sequenced in a study of blood T cell repertoires in COVID-19. The table came from immunoSEQ multiplex PCR; TCRdb's copy has only in-frame clones and leaves some out. This table has about 100,000 clones, 85% appearing once. Sequencing was performed on peripheral blood. Receptor source: a man aged 45-65 years with active or convalescent COVID-19. Each CDR3 is given with its conserved first and last residue. The D gene is left open where the match is weak.

v_call,d_call,cdr3_aa
TRBV5-1,TRBD2,CASSLTSGSYNEQFF
TRBV19,NA,CASSIGQGGNQPQHF
TRBV7-9,NA,CASSYPGNYGYTF
TRBV19,TRBD2,CASSARGGTLSYEQYF
TRBV12-3/TRBV12-4,NA,CASSPDRIEQYF
TRBV11-2,NA,CASSLGSPGNTIYF
TRBV2,NA,CASKGRHTSYEQYF
TRBV5-4,NA,CASSLDRVNTEAFF
TRBV5-4,NA,CASSLGGVLDSPLHF
TRBV29-1,NA,CSVETGETQYF
TRBV19,TRBD2,CASGGLRGRAKNEQFF
TRBV19,TRBD2,CASSSGRESVDEQYF
TRBV5-1,TRBD1,CASCHLSGQAATGELFF
TRBV5-4,NA,CASSYWGSSEQYF
TRBV3-1/TRBV3-2,TRBD1,CASSHLDRETNYGYTF
TRBV5-1,NA,CASSLSVTGELFF
TRBV20-1,TRBD2,CSASFGLDYNEQFF
TRBV5-4,NA,CASSPGLTTSTNEKLFF
TRBV7-8,TRBD2,CASSPPGSGSYTGELFF
TRBV5-1,TRBD2,CASSLPRTSGSPRNEQFF
TRBV5-1,TRBD2,CASSTSGSGAGELFF
TRBV24-1,NA,CATSSQGWNGYTF
TRBV10-3,NA,CAISDPDSINTEAFF
TRBV4-1,NA,CASSLTPSYEQYF
TRBV27,NA,CASSRDSGEQYF
TRBV6-5,TRBD2,CASRPGLAGYDEQYF